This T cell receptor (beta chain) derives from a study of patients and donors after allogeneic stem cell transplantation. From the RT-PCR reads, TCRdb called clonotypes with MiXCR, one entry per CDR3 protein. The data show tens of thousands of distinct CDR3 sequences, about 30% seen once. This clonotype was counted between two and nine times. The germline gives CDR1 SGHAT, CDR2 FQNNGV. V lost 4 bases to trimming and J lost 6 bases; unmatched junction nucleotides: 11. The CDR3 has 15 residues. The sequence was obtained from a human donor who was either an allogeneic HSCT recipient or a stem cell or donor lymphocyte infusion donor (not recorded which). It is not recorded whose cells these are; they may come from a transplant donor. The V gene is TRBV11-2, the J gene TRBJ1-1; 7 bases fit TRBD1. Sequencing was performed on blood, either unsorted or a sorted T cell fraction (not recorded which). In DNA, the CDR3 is TGTGCCAGCAGCTCCTCATACAGGGGTATGGCTGAAGCTTTCTTT. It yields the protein CASSSSYRGMAEAFF.